This T cell receptor beta chain was sequenced in a study of T cell responses to AZD1222 COVID-19 vaccine. General study points: Two AZD1222 doses significantly raised spike-specific TCR breadth and depth over controls.

Comment on this clone: Its antigen remains unknown.

TCRdb's copy holds only in-frame clones and misses some; the assay was immunoSEQ multiplex PCR. The profile covers some 50,000 clones, with approximately 84% appearing a single time and around 15% taken by the ten largest. CDR3 length: 12 residues. The germline V gene has CDR1 LNHDA and CDR2 SQIVND (reference sequence). V dropped 11 bases and J dropped 7 bases, with 17 bases sitting between them. The chain joins TRBV19 to TRBJ1-2; weak D call: TRBD1 (5 bases). The source is an adult in good health. The source was peripheral blood, collected on day 0 of AZD1222 vaccination. This CDR3 is CAVGVRESGYTF. The DNA for the CDR3 is TGTGCCGTGGGGGTCAGGGAGAGTGGCTACACCTTC.